This T cell receptor beta chain was observed in a study of blood T cell repertoires in COVID-19 (dated by TCRdb to the early 2020s). Broadly, across the study: Collaborator samples came from the United States, Italy and Spain and covered acute and convalescent phases of COVID-19. The material from the prospective study consisted of cDNA or gDNA derived from T cells, B-cell-depleted T cells, or PBMCs. Subjects who had been exposed to COVID-19, were actively infected with it, or had recovered from it provided the deeply sampled blood TCRbeta repertoires that made up the dataset. The repertoires were released in a freely available public database intended as a resource for research on the immune response to SARS-CoV-2. The samples were drawn from two sources: the first 160 participants of the ongoing ImmuneRACE study, and over 1,000 subjects contributed by 6 global collaborators. Nearly every sample came with metadata listing a de-identified subject ID, COVID-19 status, age in years and sex. Where HLA class I and class II types were available, the types were taken from metadata supplied by the sample provider, not from assay-based typing.

Participants in the prospective study were enrolled through a virtual design, were aged roughly 18 to 100 years, and lived in roughly 26 United States geographic areas. In the prospective study, cohorts were assigned on the basis of participant-reported clinical history obtained from a screening survey and a study questionnaire. For ImmuneRACE Cohort 3, a participant was defined as recovered based on two consecutive negative NP/OP PCR tests, clearance by a healthcare professional, or resolution of symptoms. In the prospective study, mobile phlebotomists collected whole blood, serum and a nasopharyngeal or oropharyngeal swab from each participant. Additional blood draws and questionnaires over an approximately two-month period could optionally be provided by prospective study participants. Prospective study blood samples were shipped either frozen or at room temperature before DNA extraction. TCRbeta CDR3 regions were amplified from genomic DNA by means of the immunoSEQ Assay, a bias-controlled multiplex PCR. As for the original processing: The number of nucleated cells in each sample was estimated from the amplification of reference gene primers within the assay. Sequence reads were collapsed and filtered to measure the absolute abundance of every unique TCRbeta CDR3 rearrangement. Productive Simpson clonality was computed per sample as the square root of Simpson's diversity index over productive rearrangements. TCRdb retrieved this table from immuneACCESS and kept in-frame rearrangements only. Not all clones are present; in checked studies, unresolved V genes account for under half, and no reason is known for the remainder. For V, J and clone size, that table is used; D and trimming come from the DNA. The sample table lists 150,000 or so clones, approximately 87% of them with a count of one. The ten largest clones represent 3.5% to 5% of the sample.

V is clipped by 1 base and J by 4 bases, and the sequence between their germline boundaries is 11 bases long. Via the germline V gene (reference sequence), CDR1 is SGHNT and CDR2 YYREEE. The CDR3, cysteine through phenylalanine, is 14 amino acids long. Here the CDR3 DNA is all that survives: 42 bases in frame from base 1. Concerning this clone: It has no known antigen specificity. No clone much larger than this one lies a single base away; base qualities are absent.

The investigation overall reported the following: The amount of clinical and demographic metadata varied by source and participant and was provided uncurated.

The material sequenced was PBMCs or T cells enriched from blood (not recorded which). The V and J genes are TRBV5-4 and TRBJ1-2; possibly the D gene is TRBD1, per 6 matching bases. This TCR came from a woman between 45 and 60 years old who had recovered from COVID-19. The DNA is as follows: TGTGCCAGCAGCTTGCGTGGACAGAGCTATGGCTACACCTTC. This encodes CASSLRGQSYGYTF.